The 25 T cell receptor beta chains in this list originate from one sample, sequenced in a study of shared clonotypes between healthy human individuals. Assay: immunoSEQ multiplex PCR; the TCRdb copy retains only in-frame clones and omits some. Counted here are about 530,000 clones, 60% to 80% occurring once; the ten biggest clones make up under 15%. Input material: PBMCs. These receptors were obtained from a woman between 40 and 55 years old in good health. Some clones in this sample may be carry-over from other donors' samples.

This chain links TRBV19 with TRBJ1-5, with 8 bases identical to TRBD1. Looked up from germline, CDR1 is LNHDA and CDR2 is SQIVND (reference sequence). The CDR3 extends over 16 amino acids. V gave up 7 bases and J gave up 1 base; unmatched junction bases: 9. The CDR3 nucleotides are TGTGCCAGTACTACGCAGGGGGCGAAAAGCAATCAGCCCCAGCATTTT. It is translated as CASTTQGAKSNQPQHF.

This chain connects TRBV7-6 to TRBJ2-1; 11 positions agree with TRBD2. The germline V gene encodes CDR1 SGHVS and CDR2 FNYEAQ. The CDR3 spans 17 residues. Trimming at V came to 5 bases and at J to 8 bases, leaving 14 bases not matched to a gene. The CDR3 loop reads CASSRTPTSGSLYEQFF. The CDR3 nucleotides read TGTGCCAGCAGCCGAACGCCTACTAGCGGGAGTCTCTATGAGCAGTTCTTC.

The V call is TRBV5-1, the J call TRBJ2-5; a possible D gene is TRBD1 (6 bases). Trimming left V 5 bases short and J 3 bases short, with 17 bases between. The CDR3 is 15 residues long. Germline V CDR1 and CDR2: SGHRS, YFSETQ. The CDR3, as DNA: TGCGCCAGCAGAAGCGCCGGGACAAGCGAAGAGACCCAGTACTTC. Translated: CASRSAGTSEETQYF. Using reference TRBV5-1 and TRBJ2-5 for the parts outside the CDR3, the full variable domain is KAGVTQTPRYLIKTRGQQVTLSCSPISGHRSVSWYQQTPGQGLQFLFEYFSETQRNKGNFPGRFSGRQFSNSRSEMNVSTLELGDSALYLCASRSAGTSEETQYFGPGTRLLVL.

The J gene is TRBJ1-5, the V gene TRBV25-1; D gene unclear. Deletions cut 7 bases from V and 3 bases from J, with 13 bases between. This CDR3 contains 14 residues. Germline-derived CDR1 and CDR2 are MGHDK and SYGVNS. The CDR3 loop reads CASTPPGSNQPQHF. The CDR3 nucleotides are TGTGCCAGCACTCCCCCGGGGTCCAATCAGCCCCAGCATTTT.

The chain is built from TRBV9 and TRBJ2-2; D may be TRBD1 or TRBD2 (5 bases each). The germline V and J ends were trimmed by 3 bases and 4 bases, with 10 bases remaining between them. The germline CDR1 and CDR2 sequences are SGDLS and YYNGEE. CDR3 length: 14 amino acids. CDR3 protein: CASSARGVTGELFF. In DNA form, the CDR3 reads TGTGCCAGCAGCGCGCGAGGGGTCACCGGGGAGCTGTTTTTT.

The rearrangement links TRBV18 to TRBJ2-7; D gene unclear. Germline lookup yields CDR1 KGHSH and CDR2 LQKENI. The germline V and J ends were trimmed by 6 bases and 0 bases, with 12 bases remaining between them. This CDR3 has 14 residues. The CDR3 protein is CASSRTEHSYEQYF. The CDR3 region has the DNA TGTGCCAGCTCCCGAACAGAACACTCCTACGAGCAGTACTTC.

This clone is a singleton in its sample. The chain recombines TRBV5-1 with TRBJ2-5, with a tentative D call TRBD2 (5 bases). This CDR3 comprises 14 residues. V was trimmed by 2 bases and J by 2 bases, leaving 10 bases between them. Germline CDR1 is SGHRS and CDR2 is YFSETQ. The CDR3 DNA sequence: TGCGCCAGCAGCTTACTAGAACCTCAAGAGACCCAGTACTTC. Its protein is CASSLLEPQETQYF.

This chain connects TRBV6-5 to TRBJ2-7; no reliable D call. This CDR3 is built from 12 residues. Trimming took off 7 bases at V and 5 bases at J, with 12 bases between the two ends. Germline V gene lookup returns CDR1 MNHEY and CDR2 SVGAGI. CDR3 sequence reads: CASTGFGDEQYF. As DNA, the CDR3 is TGTGCCAGCACCGGGTTTGGAGACGAGCAGTACTTC.

The J gene is TRBJ1-6, the V gene TRBV30, with 8 bases aligning to TRBD1. Germline V CDR1 and CDR2: GTSNPN, SVGIG (reference sequence). After removal of 1 base from V and 4 bases from J, the junction contained 3 bases not matched to a gene. CDR3 size: 15 residues. The CDR3 reads CAWSGQGRYNSPLHF. CDR3 coding DNA: TGTGCCTGGAGTGGACAGGGGAGGTATAATTCACCCCTCCACTTT.

J is TRBJ2-2 and V is TRBV9, with unresolved D. Germline assignment: CDR1 SGDLS and CDR2 YYNGEE. The CDR3 has 15 amino acids. The V end lost 0 bases, the J end lost 1 base, and 7 bases lay between the germline ends. The CDR3 nucleotides are TGTGCCAGCAGCGTAGGACTGATGAACACCGGGGAGCTGTTTTTT. It specifies CASSVGLMNTGELFF.

The V and J genes are TRBV9 and TRBJ2-2; 11 bases map to TRBD2. With 0 bases clipped from V and 6 bases from J, the junction kept 4 bases outside the gene matches. Germline V gene data show CDR1 as SGDLS and CDR2 as YYNGEE. The CDR3 is 16 amino acids. The CDR3 loop is CASSVGTSGSAGELFF. The CDR3 DNA sequence: TGTGCCAGCAGCGTAGGGACTAGCGGGTCGGCCGGGGAGCTGTTTTTT. Full variable domain (remainder filled in from reference TRBV9 and TRBJ2-2): DSGVTQTPKHLITATGQRVTLRCSPRSGDLSVYWYQQSLDQGLQFLIQYYNGEERAKGNILERFSAQQFPDLHSELNLSSLELGDSALYFCASSVGTSGSAGELFFGEGSRLTVL.

This clone was picked up many times. Different DNA sequences within this sample yield the same CDR3. This rearrangement joins TRBV27 to TRBJ2-3; TRBD1 is a possible D gene (6 bases). Between the trimmed V and J ends, which lost 3 bases and 1 base, there was a span of 8 bases. This CDR3 region has 14 residues. Germline CDR1 and CDR2: MNHEY and SMNVEV (reference sequence). The CDR3, as DNA: TGTGCCAGCAGTTTTAGACAGGGCACAGATACGCAGTATTTT. Encoded protein: CASSFRQGTDTQYF.

This clone was seen a few times. The gene calls are TRBV6-5 and TRBJ2-5, with D uncertain. The DNA matches TRBJ2-7 better at its end, which makes the J call doubtful. This CDR3 spans 12 amino acids. The germline CDR1 and CDR2 sequences are MNHEY and SVGAGI. CDR3 residues: CASAQSSYEQYF. The CDR3, as DNA: TGTGCCAGTGCACAGAGCTCCTACGAGCAGTACTTC.

The table lists this clone with a count of one. The V gene is TRBV11-2, the J gene TRBJ1-4; TRBD1 matches 7 bases. CDR1 is SGHAT and CDR2 is FQNNGV in the germline V gene. The CDR3 sequence is 17 residues long. The V and J ends lost 0 bases and 5 bases, in that order; junction bases with no gene match: 9. The CDR3, as DNA: TGTGCCAGCAGCTTAGATTGGGTGGGACAGATAAATGAAAAACTGTTTTTT. It codes for CASSLDWVGQINEKLFF.

The J gene is TRBJ2-3, the V gene TRBV18; 11 bases are shared with TRBD2. The J segment lost 2 bases and the V segment lost 3 bases, leaving 4 bases of the junction unmatched. Germline V CDR1 and CDR2: KGHSH, LQKENI. The CDR3 sequence is 16 residues long. The CDR3 spells CASSPPTSGITDTQYF. CDR3 coding DNA: TGTGCCAGCTCACCCCCGACTAGCGGGATCACAGATACGCAGTATTTT.

The V gene is TRBV15, the J gene TRBJ2-3; possible D gene TRBD2, 5 bases. Germline CDR1 and CDR2: LNHNV and YYDKDF (reference sequence). Trimming cost V 0 bases and J 2 bases, with 9 bases left between them. The CDR3 has 15 residues. The DNA for the CDR3 is TGTGCCACCAGCAGAGAGGGCGGGCCCACAGATACGCAGTATTTT. It codes for CATSREGGPTDTQYF.

The rearrangement joins TRBV7-9 to TRBJ2-7; D is possibly TRBD2 (5 bases). The CDR3 totals 13 residues. Germline V gene data show CDR1 as SEHNR and CDR2 as FQNEAQ (reference sequence). V lost 6 bases, J lost 0 bases, and 9 bases lay in between. The CDR3, as DNA: TGTGCCAGCAGGCCGGGAACCTCCTACGAGCAGTACTTC. Amino acid sequence: CASRPGTSYEQYF.

The V and J genes are TRBV10-3 and TRBJ2-5; TRBD1 matches 7 bases. This CDR3 is 17 amino acids long. Per the germline V gene, CDR1 is ENHRY and CDR2 is SYGVKD. V shed 0 bases and J 5 bases; nucleotides not matched to a gene: 12. The CDR3 reads CAISESRAGGAEETQYF. The CDR3 DNA reads as TGTGCCATCAGTGAGTCTAGGGCAGGGGGTGCCGAGGAGACCCAGTACTTC.

The chain combines TRBV27 with TRBJ2-7; D not certain. The CDR3 length is 13 residues. Per the germline V gene, CDR1 is MNHEY and CDR2 is SMNVEV (reference sequence). Trimming cost V 0 bases and J 6 bases, with 9 bases left between them. CDR3 sequence reads: CASSLSAAGEQYF. The CDR3, as DNA: TGTGCCAGCAGTTTATCGGCTGCTGGCGAGCAGTACTTC.

Comments on this clone: Other DNA variants within this sample encode the same CDR3. CDR3 nucleotides: TGCGCCAGCAGCTTGCTCGAGACCCAGTACTTC. Protein product: CASSLLETQYF. This sequence joins TRBV5-1 and TRBJ2-5; no definite D call. CDR1 SGHRS and CDR2 YFSETQ come from the germline V gene. With 1 base removed from V and 5 bases from J, the gap between germline ends came to 3 bases. CDR3 length equals 11 residues.

This clone was detected only a few times. The chain combines TRBV9 with TRBJ2-1; D is unclear. Germline CDR1 is SGDLS and CDR2 is YYNGEE. The CDR3 runs 16 residues. V lost 0 bases, J lost 2 bases, and 12 bases lay in between. CDR3 DNA sequence: TGTGCCAGCAGCGTAGATTCAGCCTACACCTACAATGAGCAGTTCTTC. Its translation is CASSVDSAYTYNEQFF.

As concerns this clone: The same CDR3 also results from other DNA sequences found in this sample. The chain joins TRBV28 to TRBJ1-1; D might be TRBD1 (6 bases). Looked up from germline, CDR1 is MDHEN and CDR2 is SYDVKM. The CDR3 is made up of 15 amino acids. V lost 5 bases and J lost 1, with 14 bases in between. The CDR3 is CASSPPLQGNTEAFF. CDR3 coding DNA: TGTGCCAGCAGTCCCCCTTTACAGGGGAACACTGAAGCTTTCTTT.

The J gene is TRBJ2-5, the V gene TRBV11-2; 11 bases agree with TRBD2. CDR1 and CDR2 from the germline V gene are SGHAT and FQNNGV. CDR3 length: 18 residues. V lost 1 base to trimming and J lost 5 bases; unmatched junction nucleotides: 12. The CDR3 here is CASSLAPLLAGVWETQYF. The CDR3 DNA follows: TGTGCCAGCAGCTTAGCACCCCTACTAGCGGGAGTTTGGGAGACCCAGTACTTC.

On this clone: One end of the junction fails to match germline, which may point to a read error. The gene calls are TRBV11-2 and TRBJ2-1; tentatively, D is TRBD2 (7 bases). The CDR3 loop spans 17 amino acids. Germline-derived CDR1 and CDR2 are SGHAT and FQNNGV. The CDR3 DNA sequence: TGTGCCAGCAGCTCCCCAGGGGAGGGCAGTCCCTACAATGAGCAGCTCTTC. It codes for CASSSPGEGSPYNEQLF.

As to this clone: The junction departs from the called germline gene at one end, perhaps through a read error. The chain joins TRBV20-1 to TRBJ2-4; D ambiguous. The CDR3 loop spans 10 amino acids. Germline lookup yields CDR1 DFQATT and CDR2 SNEGSKA (reference sequence). The CDR3 nucleotides are TGCAGTGCCGAGACCGAGCGCCAACACTTC. It codes for CSAETERQHF.